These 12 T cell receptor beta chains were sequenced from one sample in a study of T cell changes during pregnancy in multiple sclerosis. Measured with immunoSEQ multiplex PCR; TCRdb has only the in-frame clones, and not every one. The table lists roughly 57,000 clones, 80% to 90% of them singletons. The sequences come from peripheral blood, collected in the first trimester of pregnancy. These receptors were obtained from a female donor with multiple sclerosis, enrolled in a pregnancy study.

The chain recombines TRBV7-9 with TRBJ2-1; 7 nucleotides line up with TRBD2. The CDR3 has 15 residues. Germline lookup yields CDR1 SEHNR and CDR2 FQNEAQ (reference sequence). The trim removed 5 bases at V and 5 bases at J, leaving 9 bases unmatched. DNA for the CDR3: TGTGCCAGCAGCCCAGCGCGGGGGAGAGACAATGAGCAGTTCTTC. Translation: CASSPARGRDNEQFF.

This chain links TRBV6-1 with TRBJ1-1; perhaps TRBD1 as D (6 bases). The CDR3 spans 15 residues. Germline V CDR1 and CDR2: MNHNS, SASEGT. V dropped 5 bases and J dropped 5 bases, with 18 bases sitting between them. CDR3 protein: CASSPRDTGGTEAFF. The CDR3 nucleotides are TGTGCCAGCAGTCCACGGGACACGGGGGGAACTGAAGCTTTCTTT.

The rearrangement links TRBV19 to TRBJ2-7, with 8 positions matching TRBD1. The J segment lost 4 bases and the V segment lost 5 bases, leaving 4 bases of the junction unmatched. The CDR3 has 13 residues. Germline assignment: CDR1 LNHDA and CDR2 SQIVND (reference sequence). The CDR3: CASSARDRYEQYF. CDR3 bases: TGTGCCAGTAGTGCCCGGGACAGGTACGAGCAGTACTTC.

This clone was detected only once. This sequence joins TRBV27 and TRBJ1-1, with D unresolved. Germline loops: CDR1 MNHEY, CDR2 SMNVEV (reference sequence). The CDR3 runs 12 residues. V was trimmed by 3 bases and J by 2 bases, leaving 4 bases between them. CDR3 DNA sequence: TGTGCCAGCAGTTTCCCTAACACTGAAGCTTTCTTT. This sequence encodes CASSFPNTEAFF.

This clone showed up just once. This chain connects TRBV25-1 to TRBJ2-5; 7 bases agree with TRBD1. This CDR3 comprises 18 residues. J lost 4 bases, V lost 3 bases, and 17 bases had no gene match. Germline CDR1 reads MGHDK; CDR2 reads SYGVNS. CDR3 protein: CASSDSDLTGVDRETQYF. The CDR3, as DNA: TGTGCCAGCAGTGATAGTGACCTAACAGGGGTCGACCGAGAGACCCAGTACTTC.

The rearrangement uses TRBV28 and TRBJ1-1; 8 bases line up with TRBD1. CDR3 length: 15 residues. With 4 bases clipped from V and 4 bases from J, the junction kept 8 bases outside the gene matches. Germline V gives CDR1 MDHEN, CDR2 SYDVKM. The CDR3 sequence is CASSSQGAGSTEAFF. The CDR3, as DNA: TGTGCCAGCAGTTCCCAGGGGGCTGGTAGCACTGAAGCTTTCTTT.

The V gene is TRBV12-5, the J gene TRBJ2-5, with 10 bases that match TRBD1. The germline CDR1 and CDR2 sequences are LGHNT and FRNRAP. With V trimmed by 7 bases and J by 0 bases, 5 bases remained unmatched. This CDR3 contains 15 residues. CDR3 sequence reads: CASDMDRGYQETQYF. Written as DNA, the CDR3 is TGTGCTAGTGACATGGACAGGGGGTACCAAGAGACCCAGTACTTC.

DNA of the CDR3: TGTGCCAGCTCACCACCTGGACTAGCGGAAAGCTCCTACGAGCAGTACTTC. Protein product: CASSPPGLAESSYEQYF. The rearrangement joins TRBV18 to TRBJ2-7; 10 nucleotides match TRBD2. CDR3 length equals 17 residues. Germline trimming cut 0 bases from V and 0 bases from J; bases unmatched to any gene: 5. Germline V lookup: CDR1 KGHSH, CDR2 LQKENI. Using reference TRBV18 and TRBJ2-7 for the parts outside the CDR3, the full variable domain is NAGVMQNPRHLVRRRGQEARLRCSPMKGHSHVYWYRQLPEEGLKFMVYLQKENIIDESGMPKERFSAEFPKEGPSILRIQQVVRGDSAAYFCASSPPGLAESSYEQYFGPGTRLTVT.

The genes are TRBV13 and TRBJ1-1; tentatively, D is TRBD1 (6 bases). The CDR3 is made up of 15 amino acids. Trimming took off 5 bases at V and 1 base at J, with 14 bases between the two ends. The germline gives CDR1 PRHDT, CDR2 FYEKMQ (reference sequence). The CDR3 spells CASSPFDRQNTEAFF. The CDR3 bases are TGTGCCAGCAGCCCATTTGACAGGCAGAACACTGAAGCTTTCTTT. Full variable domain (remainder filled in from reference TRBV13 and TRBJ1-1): AAGVIQSPRHLIKEKRETATLKCYPIPRHDTVYWYQQGPGQDPQFLISFYEKMQSDKGSIPDRFSAQQFSDYHSELNMSSLELGDSALYFCASSPFDRQNTEAFFGQGTRLTVV.

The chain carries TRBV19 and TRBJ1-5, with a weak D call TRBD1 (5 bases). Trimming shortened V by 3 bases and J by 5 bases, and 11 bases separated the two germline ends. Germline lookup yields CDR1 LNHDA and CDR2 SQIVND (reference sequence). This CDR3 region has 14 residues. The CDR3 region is CASSILGVHQPQHF. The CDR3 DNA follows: TGTGCCAGTAGTATTCTAGGGGTCCATCAGCCCCAGCATTTT. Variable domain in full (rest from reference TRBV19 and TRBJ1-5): DGGITQSPKYLFRKEGQNVTLSCEQNLNHDAMYWYRQDPGQGLRLIYYSQIVNDFQKGDIAEGYSVSREKKESFPLTVTSAQKNPTAFYLCASSILGVHQPQHFGDGTRLSIL.

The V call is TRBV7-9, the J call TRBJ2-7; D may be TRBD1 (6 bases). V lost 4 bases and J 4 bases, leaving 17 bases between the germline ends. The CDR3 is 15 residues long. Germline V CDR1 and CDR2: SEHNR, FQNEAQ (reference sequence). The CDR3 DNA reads TGTGCCAGCAGCTCCCAGGGGCCGCAGGTTTACGAGCAGTACTTC. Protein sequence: CASSSQGPQVYEQYF.

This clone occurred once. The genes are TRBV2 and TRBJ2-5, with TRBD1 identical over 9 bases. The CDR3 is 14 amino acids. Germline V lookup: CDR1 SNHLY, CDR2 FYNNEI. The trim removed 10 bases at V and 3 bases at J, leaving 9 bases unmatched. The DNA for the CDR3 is TGTGCCACCGAGACAGGGGGGACCAAAGAGACCCAGTACTTC. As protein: CATETGGTKETQYF.